This TCR beta chain was sequenced in a study of radiotherapy plus CTLA-4 blockade in lung cancer. Study-wide background: The study recorded objective responses in roughly 20% of patients and disease control in about 30%.

Sequencing was performed with immunoSEQ multiplex PCR; in TCRdb, only in-frame clones are kept and a portion is missing. Of tens of thousands of clones listed, around 73% are singletons. The count of this clone is one. Its antigen remains unidentified. Study-level results: In blood, tumor-derived TCR clones expanded after radiotherapy plus ipilimumab. Response, reportedly, was best predicted by interferon-beta along with early blood T cell clone dynamics.

Lung cancer patients with chemo-refractory metastatic non-small-cell disease were given focal radiation plus CTLA-4 blockade with ipilimumab. CDR3 size: 15 residues. Germline values: CDR1 SGHTA, CDR2 FQGNSA. The V gene lost 3 bases and the J gene lost 0 bases, with 12 bases spanning the gap. This chain joins TRBV7-2 and TRBJ2-7, with D perhaps TRBD1 (6 bases). This specimen consisted of peripheral blood, obtained from a patient treated with radiotherapy plus ipilimumab. The TCR originated in a human donor with non-small cell lung cancer who had stable disease on radiotherapy plus ipilimumab. This chain's CDR3 is CASSFVQGSSYEQYF. The CDR3 DNA reads as TGTGCCAGCAGCTTTGTCCAGGGGTCCTCCTACGAGCAGTACTTC.